Listed below are T cell receptor beta chains from one sample, sequenced in a study of blood T cell repertoires in COVID-19. Sequenced by immunoSEQ multiplex PCR; TCRdb stores in-frame clones only, minus some. The repertoire has some 250,000 clones, 91% of them found once; the top ten carry more than 1%. Material for sequencing was PBMCs or T cells enriched from blood (not recorded which). All receptors derive from a human donor in a cohort exposed to, infected with or recovered from COVID-19 (not recorded which). The donor label of this sample is uncertain. Each CDR3 is given with its conserved first and last residue. The D gene is left open where the match is weak. A clone size is listed for some rows: how often the clone was seen (once, few, many), or a class if it is expanded.

D | J | size | V | DNA | CDR3
TRBD2 | TRBJ2-5 | NA | TRBV11-3 | TGTGCCAGCAGCTTAGGCGCGACTAGCGGGTGGCAAGAGACCCAGTACTTC | CASSLGATSGWQETQYF
NA | TRBJ2-3 | NA | TRBV29-1 | TGCAGCGTTGACGACGGAGGATACACAGATACGCAGTATTTT | CSVDDGGYTDTQYF
TRBD2 | TRBJ2-3 | NA | TRBV19 | TGTGCCAAACTGCGGGGGGAGGCCGTTACGCAGTATTTT | CAKLRGEAVTQYF
TRBD1 | TRBJ1-5 | NA | TRBV28 | TGTGCCAGCGGGGGGGCGGGACAGGGAGAGGGTCAGCCCCAGCATTTT | CASGGAGQGEGQPQHF
TRBD1 | TRBJ2-7 | NA | TRBV4-3 | TGCGCCAGCAGCCAAGACCGGGGGACAGGGGGCGCGCAGTACTTC | CASSQDRGTGGAQYF
TRBD1 | TRBJ1-5 | NA | TRBV24-1 | TGTGCCACCAGTGGCTCCCCACAGGGGGAGAAGTGGAATCAGCCCCAGCATTTT | CATSGSPQGEKWNQPQHF
NA | TRBJ1-1 | few | TRBV19 | TGTGCCAGTAGTATTAGGGGCCCGAACACTGAAGCTTTCTTT | CASSIRGPNTEAFF
TRBD1 | TRBJ2-2 | NA | TRBV5-4 | TGTGCCAGCAGCGCGGGACAGGGCGGGGAGCTGTTTTTT | CASSAGQGGELFF
NA | TRBJ1-1 | NA | TRBV7-3 | TGTGCCAGCAGCTTCCTTTCGTCCACTGAAGCTTTCTTT | CASSFLSSTEAFF
NA | TRBJ2-3 | NA | TRBV14 | TGTGCCAGCAGCCCAGATCCGAGAGGTACGCAGTATTTT | CASSPDPRGTQYF
TRBD1 | TRBJ1-1 | NA | TRBV14 | TGTGCCAGCAGCCAGTTCCTCGACAGGGGGGGCACTGAAGCTTTCTTT | CASSQFLDRGGTEAFF
TRBD1 | TRBJ2-1 | NA | TRBV9 | TGTGCCAGCAGCGCCAGGACAGGGGGAGGGTTCGATGAGCAGTTCTTC | CASSARTGGGFDEQFF
NA | TRBJ1-4 | NA | TRBV23-1 | TGCGCCAGCAGTCAATCGCTCAGGGCTGGTGAAAAACTGTTTTTT | CASSQSLRAGEKLFF
NA | TRBJ2-2 | NA | TRBV30 | TGTGCCTGGGACCTCACAGATACCGGGGAGCTGTTTTTT | CAWDLTDTGELFF
NA | TRBJ1-2 | few | TRBV7-9 | TGTGCCAGCAGCTTAAGTGGTCCGAGGGCTTCAAACTATGGCTACACCTTC | CASSLSGPRASNYGYTF
TRBD2 | TRBJ2-7 | once | TRBV27 | TGTGCCAGCAGTCCCTCTAGCGGGGAGGTCTCCTACGAGCAGTACTTC | CASSPSSGEVSYEQYF
TRBD2 | TRBJ2-7 | NA | TRBV7-2 | TGTGCCAGCGCTTGGGCGGGGGGCAGCTCCTACGAGCAGTACTTC | CASAWAGGSSYEQYF
TRBD1 | TRBJ1-5 | NA | TRBV11-2 | TGTGCCAGCAGCTCCGGACAGGGGGCTGGGGAGGGTCAGCCCCAGCATTTT | CASSSGQGAGEGQPQHF
NA | TRBJ1-2 | NA | TRBV29-1 | TGCAGCTACAGGGCTAACTATGGCTACACCTTC | CSYRANYGYTF
NA | TRBJ1-1 | NA | TRBV4-1 | TGCGCCAGCAGCCAACTTTACAAGAACACTGAAGCTTTCTTT | CASSQLYKNTEAFF
NA | TRBJ1-6 | NA | TRBV23-1 | TGCGCCAGCAGTCCATCACTGGGGTCCCAGGGGCACAATTCACCCCTCCACTTT | CASSPSLGSQGHNSPLHF
NA | TRBJ1-5 | NA | TRBV5-1 | TGCGCCAGCAGCTTGCGGTTTGGAGATCAGCCCCAGCATTTT | CASSLRFGDQPQHF
NA | TRBJ2-7 | NA | TRBV19 | TGTGCCAGTAGTATAAGCTTTCTGAGCTCCTACGAGCAGTACTTC | CASSISFLSSYEQYF
NA | TRBJ2-3 | NA | TRBV5-1 | TGCGCCAGCAGCTTGGGATTCCTAGCCCCTAGTCTAGACTTCACAGATACGCAGTATTTT | CASSLGFLAPSLDFTDTQYF
NA | TRBJ2-1 | NA | TRBV5-1 | TGCGCCAGCAGCTTGACCGGGACAAGACCCTACAATGAGCAGTTCTTC | CASSLTGTRPYNEQFF
NA | TRBJ1-5 | once | TRBV12-5 | TGTGCTAGTGGTTTGATCTCCTCGGGCAATCAGCCCCAGCATTTT | CASGLISSGNQPQHF
NA | TRBJ2-2 | NA | TRBV18 | TGTGCCAGCTCACCGGAGGGTGTTCCCGGGGAGCTGTTTTTT | CASSPEGVPGELFF